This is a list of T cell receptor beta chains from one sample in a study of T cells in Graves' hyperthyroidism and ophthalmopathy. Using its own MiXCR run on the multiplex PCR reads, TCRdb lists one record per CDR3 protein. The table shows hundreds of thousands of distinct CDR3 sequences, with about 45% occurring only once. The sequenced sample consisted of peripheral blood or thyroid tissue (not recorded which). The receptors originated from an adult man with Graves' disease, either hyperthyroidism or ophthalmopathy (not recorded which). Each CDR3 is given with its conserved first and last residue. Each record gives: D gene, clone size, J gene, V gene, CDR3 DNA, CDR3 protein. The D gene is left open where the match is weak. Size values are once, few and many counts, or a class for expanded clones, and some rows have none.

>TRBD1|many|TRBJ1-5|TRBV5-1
TGCGCCAGCAGCGAAGGGACAGATCAGCCCCAGCATTTT
CASSEGTDQPQHF
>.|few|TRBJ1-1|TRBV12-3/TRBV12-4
TGTGCCAGCAGTAACAACGGGGGTTCGGCTTTCTTT
CASSNNGGSAFF
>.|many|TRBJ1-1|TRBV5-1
TGTGCCAGCAGCTTAGCAGGGACGGGGAACACTGAAGCTTTCTTT
CASSLAGTGNTEAFF
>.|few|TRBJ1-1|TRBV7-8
TGTGCCAGCAGCTCCCGGACAGCTCTCATGAACACTGAAGCTTTCTTT
CASSSRTALMNTEAFF
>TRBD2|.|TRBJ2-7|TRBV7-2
TGTGCCAGCAGCAGGCGGGGGGCCGATTACTACGAGCAGTACTTC
CASSRRGADYYEQYF
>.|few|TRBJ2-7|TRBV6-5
TGTGCCAGCAGTGAAGCGGTGGCAGGGGACTCCTACGAGCAGTACTTC
CASSEAVAGDSYEQYF
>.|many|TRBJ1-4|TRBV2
TGTGCCAGCAGTGAAGAGAATGAAAAACTGTTTTTT
CASSEENEKLFF
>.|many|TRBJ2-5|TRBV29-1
TGCAGCGTGATAGGAGGGGAGACCCAGTACTTC
CSVIGGETQYF
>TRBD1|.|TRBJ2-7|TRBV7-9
TGTGCCAGCAGCCCGAAGACAGGGACCCACGAGCAGTACTTC
CASSPKTGTHEQYF
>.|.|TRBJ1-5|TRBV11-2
TGTGCCAGCAGCTCCCGGGACGGTGATAGCAATCAGCCCCAGCATTTT
CASSSRDGDSNQPQHF
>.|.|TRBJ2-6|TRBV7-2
TGTGCCAGCAGCTTAGCGCTCTCCGGGGCCAACGTCCTGACTTTC
CASSLALSGANVLTF
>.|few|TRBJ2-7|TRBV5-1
TGCGCCAGCAGCTTGGACAGGGTGGGAGAGCAGTACTTC
CASSLDRVGEQYF
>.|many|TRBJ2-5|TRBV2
TGTGCCAGCCTGGAGGAGAAGACCCAGTACTTC
CASLEEKTQYF
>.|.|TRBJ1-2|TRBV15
TGTGCCACCAGCAGAGGCAAGAGTAGTCAGGCCAAGGGCTACACCTTC
CATSRGKSSQAKGYTF
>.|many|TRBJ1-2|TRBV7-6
TGTGCCAGCAGCCCTCAGGACTCCTATGGCTACACCTTC
CASSPQDSYGYTF
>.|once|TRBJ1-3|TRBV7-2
TGTGCCAGCAGGCTAGCTACAGGGTTTGGAAACACCATATATTTT
CASRLATGFGNTIYF
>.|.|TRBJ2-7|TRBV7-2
TGTGCCAGCAGCTTAGGATCGGTGGGGGCCCAGTACTTC
CASSLGSVGAQYF
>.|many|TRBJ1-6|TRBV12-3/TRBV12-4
TGTGCCAGCAGTGGGGTTTCACCCCTCCACTTT
CASSGVSPLHF
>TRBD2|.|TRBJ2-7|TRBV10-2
TGCGCCAGTCGACTAGCGGGGGGGCAGCAGTACTTC
CASRLAGGQQYF
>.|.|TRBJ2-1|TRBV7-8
TGTGCCGGAGGGGACTACAATGAGCAGTTCTTC
CAGGDYNEQFF
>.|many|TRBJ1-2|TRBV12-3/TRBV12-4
TGTGCCAGCAGTTTTGGGTCTGATTCTGGCTACACCTTC
CASSFGSDSGYTF
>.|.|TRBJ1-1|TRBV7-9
TGCGCCAGCAGCCAAGTGAACAAGAACACTGAAGCTTTCTTT
CASSQVNKNTEAFF
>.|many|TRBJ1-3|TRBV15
TGTGCCACCAGCAGAGGTGGGTCCTCTGGAAACACCATATATTTT
CATSRGGSSGNTIYF
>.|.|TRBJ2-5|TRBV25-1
TGTGCCAGCAGTGAATCCGGGACACAAGAGACCCAGTACTTC
CASSESGTQETQYF
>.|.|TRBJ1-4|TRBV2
TGTGCCAGCAGTGCCCAGGGGTTAGGGGAAAAACTGTTTTTT
CASSAQGLGEKLFF
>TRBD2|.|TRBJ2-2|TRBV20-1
TGCAGTGTTAGATCCTACCGGACTAGTAACACCGGGGAGCTGTTTTTT
CSVRSYRTSNTGELFF
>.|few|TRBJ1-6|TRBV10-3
TGTGCCACCTCCAGGCAGCCAGGGGAAAATTCACCCCTCCACTTT
CATSRQPGENSPLHF
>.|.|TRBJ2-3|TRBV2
TGTGCCAGCAGAGCGTGGAGCACAGATACGCAGTATTTT
CASRAWSTDTQYF
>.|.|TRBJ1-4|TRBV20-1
TGCAGTGCTAGAGATGACAGGCAGCCTATTGAAAAACTGTTTTTT
CSARDDRQPIEKLFF
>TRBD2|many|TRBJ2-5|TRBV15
TGTGCCACCAGCAGAGCTGGGACTAGCGTTTACCAAGAGACCCAGTACTTC
CATSRAGTSVYQETQYF
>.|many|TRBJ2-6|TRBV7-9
TGTGCCAGCAGCTTTGGGGAAGGTCTTCGCTCTGGGGCCAACGTCCTGACTTTC
CASSFGEGLRSGANVLTF
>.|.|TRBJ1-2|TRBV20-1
TGCACCGGGGACCGACTAAACTATGGCTACACCTTC
CTGDRLNYGYTF
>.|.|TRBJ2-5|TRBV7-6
TGTGCCAGCAGCGCCACCGGGACCCAGTACTTC
CASSATGTQYF
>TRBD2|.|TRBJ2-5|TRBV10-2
TGTGCCAGCAGTTACCTTGCGGGAGTAAGGGAGACCCAGTACTTC
CASSYLAGVRETQYF
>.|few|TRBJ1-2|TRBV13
TGTGCCAGCAGCTTAGCAGGGGACCATCTCACCATCTATGGCTACACCTTC
CASSLAGDHLTIYGYTF
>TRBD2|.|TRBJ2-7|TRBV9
TGTGCCAGCAGCCGAATAAGAACTAGCGGTTCCTACGAGCAGTACTTC
CASSRIRTSGSYEQYF
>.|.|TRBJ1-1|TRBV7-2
TGTGCCAGCAGCTTAAACCCAGGGAAGAATACTGAAGCTTTCTTT
CASSLNPGKNTEAFF
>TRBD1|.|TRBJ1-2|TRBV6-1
TGTGCCAGCAGGAAGACAGGGTCCTATGGCTACACCTTC
CASRKTGSYGYTF
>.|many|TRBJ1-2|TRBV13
TGTGCCAGCAGCGACGACGTAGGCTACACCTTC
CASSDDVGYTF
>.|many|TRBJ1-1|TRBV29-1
TGCAGCGCCGAAGGGGTGAACACTGAAGCTTTCTTT
CSAEGVNTEAFF